This T cell receptor beta chain was obtained from a study of OX40 agonist ivuxolimab in advanced cancers. Study-wide background: People who had prior anti-PD-1, anti-PD-L1 or anti-CTLA-4 therapy could take part, and roughly 44% had some.

Produced via immunoSEQ multiplex PCR; TCRdb's table is partial and in-frame only. The sample contains 50,000 to 75,000 clones, 86% of which appear only once. The CDR3 has 14 amino acids. Germline lookup yields CDR1 LGHNA and CDR2 YSLEER. The V and J ends lost 0 bases and 5 bases respectively, with 10 bases between them. The clonotype comes from an adult with an advanced solid tumor such as melanoma, head and neck, liver or kidney cancer. This specimen consisted of CD4+ or CD8+ T cells sorted from blood, obtained in a trial of the OX40 agonist ivuxolimab. The chain employs TRBV4-3 and TRBJ1-1; D is unresolved. The CDR3 here is CASSQDWSGTEAFF. The CDR3 bases are TGCGCCAGCAGCCAAGATTGGTCAGGAACTGAAGCTTTCTTT.